Following are 10 T cell receptor beta chains from one sample sequenced in a study of T cell repertoires in cytomegalovirus infection. Their target antigens are unknown. Each CDR3 protein is one row after TCRdb ran MiXCR on the reads. The sample holds roughly 570,000 distinct CDR3 sequences, under 45% seen once. Sequencing was performed on cultured PBMCs, taken from culture after CMV antigen stimulation. The receptors were sampled from a human donor in good health (CMV status not recorded). Some clones in this sample may be carry-over from other donors' samples.

This clonotype was seen a handful of times. The rearrangement links TRBV10-3 to TRBJ2-6; tentative D call: TRBD2 (6 bases). The CDR3 covers 17 residues. V was cut by 3 bases and J by 0 bases, with 12 bases left in between. In germline, CDR1 is ENHRY, CDR2 SYGVKD. The CDR3 DNA sequence: TGTGCCATCAGTGAACGAGCGGGTTTCTCTGGGGCCAACGTCCTGACTTTC. It translates to CAISERAGFSGANVLTF.

The chain joins TRBV6-8 to TRBJ2-3; 11 bases are a match to TRBD2. Germline CDR1 is MNHGY and CDR2 is SAAAGT. J gave up 14 bases and V 8 bases, and 15 bases lay outside the gene matches. CDR3 size: 14 residues. The CDR3 here is CASRTIAGGLLLYF. CDR3 coding DNA: TGTGCCAGCCGAACCATAGCGGGGGGGCTGTTGTTGTATTTT.

This clonotype has a handful of counts. The rearrangement links TRBV7-9 to TRBJ2-3; D unresolved. The CDR3 totals 15 residues. V dropped 5 bases and J dropped 5 bases, with 17 bases sitting between them. Germline V CDR1 and CDR2: SEHNR, FQNEAQ (reference sequence). This chain's CDR3 is CASSLLVTFQDTQYF. In nucleotides, the CDR3 is TGTGCCAGCAGCCTCCTCGTCACTTTCCAAGATACGCAGTATTTT.

The chain carries TRBV12-5 and TRBJ2-6; D uncertain. V was cut by 3 bases and J by 1 base, with 13 bases left in between. Germline V lookup: CDR1 LGHNT, CDR2 FRNRAP. There are 17 residues in the CDR3. The chain's CDR3 is CASGLLLGMSGANVLTF. In nucleotides, the CDR3 is TGTGCTAGTGGTTTACTTCTGGGGATGTCTGGGGCCAACGTCCTGACTTTC.

The chain carries TRBV7-2 and TRBJ2-5, with 11 bases fitting TRBD2. Trimming cost V 5 bases and J 2 bases; bases outside gene matches: 4. CDR3 length: 15 residues. CDR1 is SGHTA and CDR2 is FQGNSA in the germline V gene. The CDR3 loop is CASSARLAGQETQYF. CDR3 bases: TGTGCCAGCAGCGCCCGACTAGCGGGACAAGAGACCCAGTACTTC.

The V and J genes are TRBV12-3 or TRBV12-4 and TRBJ1-1, with 8 bases identical to TRBD1. V lost 1 base to trimming and J lost 5 bases; unmatched junction nucleotides: 3. The CDR3 length is 14 residues. The CDR3, as DNA: TGTGCCAGCAGTTTAGGGACAGGGATGACTGAAGCTTTCTTT. Translation gives CASSLGTGMTEAFF.

This clonotype turned up a few times. This rearrangement joins TRBV18 to TRBJ1-2; D is unresolved. CDR1 KGHSH and CDR2 LQKENI come from the germline V gene. The V end was cut by 2 bases, the J end by 5 bases, with 12 bases between. The CDR3 length is 14 residues. CDR3 region: CASSPSGDSYGYTF. Written as DNA, the CDR3 is TGTGCCAGCTCACCATCGGGAGACTCTTATGGCTACACCTTC.

This clonotype was counted only a few times. The chain has TRBV28 and TRBJ2-1, with D hard to call. This CDR3 region has 16 residues. V lost 7 bases and J lost 6, with 22 bases in between. Germline CDR1 and CDR2: MDHEN and SYDVKM. The CDR3: CASTPSLVFNSNEQFF. The CDR3 DNA reads as TGTGCCAGCACCCCCTCCCTAGTCTTCAACTCCAATGAGCAGTTCTTC.

This clonotype has at least ten counts. The chain uses TRBV7-9 and TRBJ2-5; TRBD1 might be the D (6 bases). This CDR3 has 15 residues. Trimming pared 5 bases from V and 0 bases from J, leaving 13 bases between. From germline, CDR1 is SEHNR and CDR2 FQNEAQ (reference sequence). This chain's CDR3 is CASSPRTGNQETQYF. The CDR3 region has the DNA TGTGCCAGCAGCCCCCGAACAGGGAACCAAGAGACCCAGTACTTC.

Only a few counts were recorded for this clonotype. The gene calls are TRBV7-4 and TRBJ2-5; D ambiguous. CDR3 length equals 13 residues. Trimming shortened V by 5 bases and J by 5 bases, and 12 bases separated the two germline ends. Germline CDR1 and CDR2: SGHVT and SQSDAQ. CDR3 nucleotide sequence: TGTGCCAGCAGCAAATCCGCGGCGGAGACCCAGTACTTC. This codes for CASSKSAAETQYF.